This TCR beta chain was captured in a study of T cell responses to AZD1222 COVID-19 vaccine. A note on this clone: No antigen is known for it.

The table came from immunoSEQ multiplex PCR; TCRdb's copy has only in-frame clones and leaves some out. The sample lists around 140,000 clones; 80% to 95% were seen once. This CDR3 has 13 residues. The junction had 0 bases not matched to a gene; V was cut back by 0 bases and J by 4 bases. The V gene's germline CDR1 is SGHRS and CDR2 YFSETQ. Findings and caveats of the study: A mostly white British donor set with more females was recruited, and clonal diversity was possibly underestimated.

The specimen was peripheral blood, collected on day 0 of AZD1222 vaccination. This TCR was sampled from an adult in good health. The rearrangement links TRBV5-1 to TRBJ2-5, with 7 bases fitting TRBD2. The CDR3 coding sequence is TGCGCCAGCAGCTTGGCGGGGGGAGAGACCCAGTACTTC. Protein product: CASSLAGGETQYF. The whole variable domain, remainder taken from reference TRBV5-1 and TRBJ2-5, is KAGVTQTPRYLIKTRGQQVTLSCSPISGHRSVSWYQQTPGQGLQFLFEYFSETQRNKGNFPGRFSGRQFSNSRSEMNVSTLELGDSALYLCASSLAGGETQYFGPGTRLLVL.